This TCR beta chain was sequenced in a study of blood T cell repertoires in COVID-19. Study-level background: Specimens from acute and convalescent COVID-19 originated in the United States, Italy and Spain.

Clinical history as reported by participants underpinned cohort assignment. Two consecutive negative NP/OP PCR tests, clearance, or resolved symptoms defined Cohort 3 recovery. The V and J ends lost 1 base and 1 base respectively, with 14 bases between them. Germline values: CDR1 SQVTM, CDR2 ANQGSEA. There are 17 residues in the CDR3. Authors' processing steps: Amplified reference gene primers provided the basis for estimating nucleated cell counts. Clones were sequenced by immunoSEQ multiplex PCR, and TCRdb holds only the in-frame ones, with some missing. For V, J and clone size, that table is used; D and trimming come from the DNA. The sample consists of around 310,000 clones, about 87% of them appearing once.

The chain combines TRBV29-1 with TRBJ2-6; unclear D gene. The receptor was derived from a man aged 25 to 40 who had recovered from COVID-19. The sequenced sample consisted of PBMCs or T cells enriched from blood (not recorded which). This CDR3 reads CSVEAPPGPSGANVLTF. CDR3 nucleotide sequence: TGCAGCGTTGAAGCCCCTCCAGGCCCTTCTGGGGCCAACGTCCTGACTTTC.